Below are 18 T cell receptor beta chains sequenced from a single sample in a study of CD8+CD57+ T cells in acquired aplastic anemia. Profiling of TCR beta VDJ combinations and CDR3 sequences used genomic DNA as template. TCRdb fed the reads into MiXCR, producing one record per CDR3 protein. The sample shows around 250,000 distinct CDR3 sequences, approximately 82% of them seen only once. It was patients with CD8+CD57+ cell expansion by flow cytometry who were chosen for sequencing. The sample consisted of sorted CD4+, CD8+, or CD8+CD57+ T cells (not recorded which) from PBMCs. The receptors come from a human donor with aplastic anemia.

Concerning this clonotype itself: Compared with germline, one end of the junction differs, possibly owing to a read error. The genes are TRBV9 and TRBJ2-3, with TRBD1 identical over 9 bases. The CDR3 runs to 14 residues. Germline V gives CDR1 SGDLS, CDR2 YYNGEE. In DNA, the CDR3 is TGTGCCAGCAGCTTAGGGACAGGGCAAGGAGATACGCATTTT. Translation gives CASSLGTGQGDTHF.

This clonotype was recorded once. This CDR3 fails to terminate in the conserved phenylalanine or tryptophan, so it likely reflects a read error. No DNA is shown, since the ends of the CDR3 on it are uncertain; the CDR3 is the one TCRdb lists. The V call is TRBV19, the J call TRBJ1-2. Inclusive of both ends, the CDR3 amounts to 16 amino acids. Per germline, CDR1 LNHDA and CDR2 SQIVND (reference sequence). CDR3 residues: CASSLVGGGLVEQYFV.

This clonotype is a singleton in its sample. An end of the junction does not agree with germline; a read error may underlie this. This sequence joins TRBV7-8 and TRBJ2-7, with a possible D match to TRBD2 (6 bases). The CDR3 is 14 residues long. In germline, CDR1 is SGHVS, CDR2 FQNEAQ. The CDR3 nucleotides are TGTGCCAGCAGTTTAGTGGAGGGTCCCTACGAGCAGTACTTC. Translation: CASSLVEGPYEQYF. Drawing the rest from reference TRBV7-8 and TRBJ2-7, the complete variable domain is GAGVSQSPRYKVAKRGQDVALRCDPISGHVSLFWYQQALGQGPEFLTYFQNEAQLDKSGLPSDRFFAERPEGSVSTLKIQRTQQEDSAVYLCASSLVEGPYEQYFGPGTRLTVT.

The rearrangement joins TRBV19 to TRBJ2-1; perhaps TRBD1 as D (5 bases). Trimming left V 4 bases short and J 6 bases short, with 16 bases between. This CDR3 has 15 residues. The germline V gene has CDR1 LNHDA and CDR2 SQIVND (reference sequence). CDR3 loop: CASSRTRTSSNEQFF. CDR3 DNA: TGTGCCAGTAGTAGAACAAGGACATCTTCCAATGAGCAGTTCTTC.

Turning to this clonotype: The conserved final phenylalanine or tryptophan is absent from the CDR3, which likely points to a read error. No DNA is shown, since the ends of the CDR3 on it are uncertain; the CDR3 is the one TCRdb lists. This chain links TRBV7-2 with TRBJ2-3. The germline CDR1 and CDR2 sequences are SGHTA and FQGNSA. The CDR3 contains 14 residues when both ends are counted. This chain's CDR3 is CASSFAGAADTQYV.

The V call is TRBV7-9, the J call TRBJ2-7; possibly TRBD2 for D (5 bases). The CDR3 is 15 residues long. The germline gives CDR1 SEHNR, CDR2 FQNEAQ (reference sequence). Trimming took 3 bases from V and 11 from J, leaving 23 bases between them. This chain's CDR3 is CASSFEGGGACDEYF. In nucleotides, the CDR3 is TGTGCCAGCAGCTTTGAGGGCGGCGGAGCGTGCGATGAGTACTTC.

This clonotype has only a few counts. The chain has TRBV7-2 and TRBJ1-2; D call uncertain. Trimming removed 2 bases from V and 8 bases from J, with 18 bases in between. Germline V gene sequence: CDR1 SGHTA, CDR2 FQGNSA. CDR3 length: 15 amino acids. The CDR3: CASSLTGGPDKGYTF. The CDR3 DNA is TGTGCCAGCAGCTTAACGGGAGGTCCCGATAAGGGCTACACCTTC.

The chain recombines TRBV7-8 with TRBJ2-7, with D unresolved. The CDR3 is made up of 18 amino acids. Looked up from germline, CDR1 is SGHVS and CDR2 is FQNEAQ. V was pared by 3 bases and J by 1 base, with 22 bases between. This CDR3 is CASSFPPDRAALSYEQYV. The CDR3 DNA sequence: TGTGCCAGCAGCTTTCCGCCAGATCGGGCAGCCCTTTCCTACGAGCAGTACGTC.

A remark on this clonotype: One end of the junction does not line up with germline, which may come from a read error. The chain joins TRBV7-2 to TRBJ2-3, with D perhaps TRBD1 (6 bases). Germline lookup yields CDR1 SGHTA and CDR2 FQGNSA. The length of the CDR3 is 14 residues. DNA of the CDR3: TGTGCCAGCAGCTTAGCCCACGGGACAAAAGCGCCGCAGTTT. Protein: CASSLAHGTKAPQF.

Worth noting for this clonotype: At one boundary the junction diverges from the germline segment, which might be a read error. The DNA of the CDR3 is TGTGCCAGCGGTGACGTCGGCACAGATACGCTGTTTTTT. It encodes CASGDVGTDTLFF. The chain employs TRBV2 and TRBJ2-2; D gene ambiguous. Germline CDR1 SNHLY, CDR2 FYNNEI. The length of the CDR3 is 13 residues.

A remark on this clonotype: Because it lacks the conserved phenylalanine or tryptophan at the end, this CDR3 is likely a read error. The CDR3 spells CASSVGEFPVQYI. The CDR3 coding sequence is TGTGCCAGCAGCGTAGGGGAGTTCCCTGTGCAGTACATC. The chain joins TRBV9 to TRBJ2-1; a possible D gene is TRBD2 (5 bases). The better agreement between TRBJ2-7 and the DNA end casts doubt on the J call. From germline, CDR1 is SGDLS and CDR2 YYNGEE. The CDR3 spans 13 residues.

About this clonotype: Likely a read error: the CDR3 ends without its conserved phenylalanine or tryptophan. The DNA is omitted, as the CDR3 cannot be located on it reliably, and the CDR3 follows TCRdb's listing. The J gene is TRBJ2-5, the V gene TRBV7-8; the table's D call, TRBD1, has no DNA check behind it. CDR1 and CDR2 (germline): SGHVS, FQNEAQ. 12 amino acids form the CDR3, both terminal residues included. The CDR3 spells CAGSLAGEPESL.

The V and J genes are TRBV6-5 and TRBJ1-1; D is possibly TRBD1 (6 bases). V was pared by 5 bases and J by 7 bases, with 8 bases between. Germline V gene data show CDR1 as MNHEY and CDR2 as SVGAGI. This CDR3 region has 11 residues. The CDR3 DNA follows: TGTGCCAGCAGTCAGGGGATTGAAGCTTTCTTT. Encoded protein: CASSQGIEAFF.

The chain employs TRBV19 and TRBJ1-1, with 10 bases matching TRBD1. V dropped 3 bases and J dropped 11; count of bases not matched to a gene: 9. Germline V gene sequence: CDR1 LNHDA, CDR2 SQIVND (reference sequence). The CDR3 covers 14 residues. CDR3 region: CASSISRDRGIAFF. In DNA, the CDR3 is TGTGCCAGTAGTATCTCCCGGGACAGGGGTATCGCTTTCTTT.

This rearrangement joins TRBV11-3 to TRBJ1-2; D is undetermined. Trimming stripped 1 base from V and 10 bases from J, with 7 bases between. Germline-derived CDR1 and CDR2 are SGHNT and YENEEA. The CDR3 covers 11 residues. This CDR3 reads CASSLGLTYTF. In nucleotides, the CDR3 is TGTGCCAGCAGCTTAGGTCTTACCTACACCTTC.

The chain joins TRBV5-1 to TRBJ2-7; TRBD2 is a possible D gene (5 bases). Looked up from germline, CDR1 is SGHRS and CDR2 is YFSETQ. The CDR3 consists of 14 residues. V shed 2 bases and J shed 6 bases, with 15 bases lying between them. The CDR3 coding sequence is TGCGCCAGCAGCTTAGTACCCGGGGAGCTCGAGCAGTACTTC. Amino acids: CASSLVPGELEQYF.

This clonotype has just a few counts. The genes are TRBV7-2 and TRBJ2-7; D might be TRBD2 (6 bases). V lost 3 bases and J lost 9, with 15 bases in between. There are 13 residues in the CDR3. CDR1 and CDR2 (germline): SGHTA, FQGNSA. The CDR3, as DNA: TGTGCCAGCAGCTTGGCGGGGTCCGGGGGGCAGTACTTC. As protein: CASSLAGSGGQYF. Full variable domain (outside the CDR3, taken from reference TRBV7-2 and TRBJ2-7): GAGVSQSPSNKVTEKGKDVELRCDPISGHTALYWYRQSLGQGLEFLIYFQGNSAPDKSGLPSDRFSAERTGGSVSTLTIQRTQQEDSAVYLCASSLAGSGGQYFGPGTRLTVT.

Turning to this clonotype: As the CDR3 is not closed by the conserved phenylalanine or tryptophan, this likely results from a read error. The DNA is omitted, as the CDR3 cannot be located on it reliably, and the CDR3 follows TCRdb's listing. The chain is built from TRBV7-2 and TRBJ2-3; no check of the table's D call, TRBD2, against the DNA was made. The CDR3 length is 15 residues, termini included. Germline CDR1 SGHTA, CDR2 FQGNSA. CDR3 sequence: CASSAGSGSPLPHYL.